The clone carrying this TCR beta chain was seen once. The CDR3 runs to 16 residues. The germline V gene has CDR1 MNHNS and CDR2 SASEGT. Trimming took off 0 bases at V and 6 bases at J, with 12 bases between the two ends. This sample is part of a study of blood T cell repertoires in COVID-19. Study background: Acute-phase and convalescent COVID-19 samples originated in the United States, Italy and Spain. Nucleic acid was either cDNA or gDNA, and it came from T cells, B-cell-depleted T cells, or PBMCs.

The assay was immunoSEQ multiplex PCR, and TCRdb's table has in-frame clones only and misses some. The sample has about 240,000 clones, around 86% seen once; the top ten hold roughly 12%. V and J are TRBV6-1 and TRBJ1-6; no reliable D call. The TCR comes from a woman aged 55-69 years with active or convalescent COVID-19. Sample: peripheral blood. The CDR3 loop reads CASSEAATLANSPLHF. The CDR3 DNA follows: TGTGCCAGCAGTGAAGCGGCGACACTCGCTAATTCACCCCTCCACTTT.